This T cell receptor beta chain was found in a study of cytomegalovirus exposure and HLA in healthy donors. Study-level information: Out of several hundred genotyped donors, roughly 80% belonged to the Caucasian-associated ancestry cluster. Study-wide results and limits: Later, an analysis showed that TCR beta chains associated with HLA were more clonally expanded than others that were equally common. HLA alleles showed associations with some 17,000 TCR beta sequences in a later analysis, at a 0.05 false discovery rate.

PCR amplification relied on 60 Vbeta primers (plus 13 Jbeta primers). Using immunoSEQ multiplex PCR, the repertoire was profiled, and TCRdb retains in-frame clones only, with some absent. Counted here are 60,000 to 70,000 clones, approximately 80% occurring once; the ten biggest clones make up roughly 2.9%. J gave up 2 bases and V 4 bases, and 10 bases lay outside the gene matches. The CDR3 has 17 residues. Per the germline V gene, CDR1 is SGHAT and CDR2 is FQNNGV. A word on this clone: The antigen is not known.

The chain is built from TRBV11-2 and TRBJ1-5, with TRBD1 identical over 8 bases. The clonotype was recovered from a woman aged 25 to 39 in good health and CMV-seronegative. The sample was PBMCs. The CDR3: CASSSIRDRRGNQPQHF. CDR3 coding DNA: TGTGCCAGCAGCTCCATCCGGGACAGGCGAGGCAATCAGCCCCAGCATTTT.